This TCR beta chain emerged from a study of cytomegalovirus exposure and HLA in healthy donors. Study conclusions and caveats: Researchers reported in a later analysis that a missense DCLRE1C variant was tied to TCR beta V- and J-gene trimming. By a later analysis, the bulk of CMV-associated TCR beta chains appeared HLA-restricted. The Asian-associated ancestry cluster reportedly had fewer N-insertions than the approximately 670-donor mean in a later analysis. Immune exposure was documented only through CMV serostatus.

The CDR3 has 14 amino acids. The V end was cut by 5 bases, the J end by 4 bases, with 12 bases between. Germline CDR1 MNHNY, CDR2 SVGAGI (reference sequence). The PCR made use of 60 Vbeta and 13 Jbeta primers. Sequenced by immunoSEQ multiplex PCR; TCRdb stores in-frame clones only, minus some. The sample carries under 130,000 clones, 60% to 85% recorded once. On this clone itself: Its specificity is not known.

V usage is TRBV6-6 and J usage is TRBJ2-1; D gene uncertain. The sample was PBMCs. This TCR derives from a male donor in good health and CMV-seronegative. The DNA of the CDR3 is TGTGCCAGCAGTCCACCTACTCCGTACAATGAGCAGTTCTTC. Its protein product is CASSPPTPYNEQFF.